This T cell receptor (beta chain) emerged from a study of blood T cell repertoires in COVID-19. About the research overall: In each case, the material was cDNA or gDNA derived from T cells, B-cell-depleted T cells, or PBMCs.

Assay: immunoSEQ multiplex PCR; the TCRdb copy retains only in-frame clones and omits some. Counted here are fewer than 200,000 clones, around 87% occurring once; the ten biggest clones make up under 15%. This CDR3 comprises 14 residues. Germline V gives CDR1 SGHKS, CDR2 YYEKEE (reference sequence). V lost 2 bases and J lost 4, with 13 bases in between. Sequences were obtained from peripheral blood. This TCR came from a woman in her seventies with COVID-19, enrolled during active disease. The chain uses TRBV5-5 and TRBJ2-7; D is perhaps TRBD2 (7 bases). The CDR3 spells CASSLLGGGYEQYF. The CDR3 DNA reads TGTGCCAGCAGCTTATTAGGGGGAGGGTACGAGCAGTACTTC.